These 9 T cell receptor beta chains share one sample of origin, sequenced in a study of OX40 agonist ivuxolimab in advanced cancers. The library was made by the immunoSEQ multiplex PCR assay. What TCRdb holds here is the immuneACCESS table cut down to in-frame rearrangements. Part of the clones is not present; checked against another copy, under half of the missing clones reflect an unresolved V gene, and the others are unexplained. Here the sample has 85,000 to 130,000 clones; approximately 90% occur a single time. The ten largest make up around 0.5% of the sample. The source was CD4+ or CD8+ T cells sorted from blood, collected in a trial of the OX40 agonist ivuxolimab. These receptors originate from an adult with an advanced solid tumor such as melanoma, head and neck, liver or kidney cancer.

The V and J genes are TRBV27 and TRBJ2-5, with unresolved D. The germline V gene has CDR1 MNHEY and CDR2 SMNVEV (reference sequence). Deletions cut 2 bases from V and 7 bases from J, with 11 bases between. The CDR3 has 13 residues. The CDR3 is CASSLAQTRTQYF. For the CDR3, the DNA is TGTGCCAGCAGTTTAGCCCAGACCCGGACCCAGTACTTC.

V is TRBV7-7 and J is TRBJ2-6; D unclear. The CDR3 runs to 16 residues. V shed 6 bases and J shed 0 bases, with 12 bases lying between them. Germline loops: CDR1 SSHAT, CDR2 FNYEAQ (reference sequence). In DNA form, the CDR3 reads TGTGCCAGCAGTGACTGGGGTCCCTCTGGGGCCAACGTCCTGACTTTC. This translates into CASSDWGPSGANVLTF.

The gene calls are TRBV5-4 and TRBJ1-6, with no clear D. CDR3 length equals 17 residues. CDR1 is SGHNT and CDR2 is YYREEE in the germline V gene (reference sequence). The germline V and J ends were trimmed by 5 bases and 0 bases, with 15 bases remaining between them. The CDR3 coding sequence is TGTGCCAGCAGTTCCCTTGGACCGAGCTCCTATAATTCACCCCTCCACTTT. It codes for CASSSLGPSSYNSPLHF.

The sample holds one count of this clone. The chain has TRBV28 and TRBJ2-4; D possibly corresponds to TRBD1 (6 bases). This CDR3 has 13 residues. CDR1 MDHEN and CDR2 SYDVKM come from the germline V gene. Trimming stripped 8 bases from V and 2 bases from J, with 10 bases between. This chain's CDR3 is CASSQGSKNIQYF. The DNA for the CDR3 is TGTGCCAGCTCGCAGGGGTCCAAAAACATTCAGTACTTC.

The chain carries TRBV4-1 and TRBJ2-4; no definite D call. Trimming removed 3 bases at V and 8 bases at J, with 11 bases between. The CDR3 is 13 residues long. Germline V gene sequence: CDR1 MGHRA, CDR2 YSYEKL. Here the CDR3 reads CASSQGPGDIQYF. CDR3 in DNA: TGCGCCAGCAGCCAGGGTCCTGGGGACATTCAGTACTTC.

This rearrangement joins TRBV6-5 to TRBJ2-2, with D hard to call. The germline V and J ends were trimmed by 4 bases and 4 bases, with 16 bases remaining between them. CDR3 length equals 16 residues. Germline V gene sequence: CDR1 MNHEY, CDR2 SVGAGI. The CDR3 region has the DNA TGTGCCAGCAGTTTCTATCTTCTAACCTCCACCGGGGAGCTGTTTTTT. Its protein product is CASSFYLLTSTGELFF.

The genes are TRBV28 and TRBJ1-6; D remains ambiguous. CDR1 and CDR2 from the germline V gene are MDHEN and SYDVKM. Trimming left V 5 bases short and J 0 bases short, with 14 bases between. This CDR3 has 17 residues. The CDR3 reads CASSPLGKSSYNSPLHF. The CDR3 nucleotides read TGTGCCAGCAGTCCCTTGGGGAAGAGCTCCTATAATTCACCCCTCCACTTT.

The DNA of the CDR3 is TGTGCCAGCAGTGAAGGGACAGGGTCGTCTACAGATACGCAGTATTTT. Encoded protein: CASSEGTGSSTDTQYF. The chain has TRBV2 and TRBJ2-3, with 8 bases fitting TRBD1. The V and J ends lost 1 base and 3 bases, in that order; junction bases with no gene match: 6. The germline V gene has CDR1 SNHLY and CDR2 FYNNEI. This CDR3 contains 16 residues.

The count of this clone is one. The genes are TRBV5-1 and TRBJ2-5, with TRBD2 as a possible D gene (7 bases). Per the germline V gene, CDR1 is SGHRS and CDR2 is YFSETQ. This CDR3 region has 14 residues. Trimming left V 0 bases short and J 5 bases short, with 11 bases between. In DNA form, the CDR3 reads TGCGCCAGCAGCTTGGAGGGGGGGACGGAGACCCAGTACTTC. The encoded protein is CASSLEGGTETQYF.